These 18 T cell receptor beta chains were all obtained from the same sample, sequenced in a study of PD-L1 blockade in urothelial cancer (dated by TCRdb to the late 2010s). To prepare the library, the immunoSEQ multiplex PCR assay was applied. What TCRdb holds here is the immuneACCESS table cut down to in-frame rearrangements. Part of the clones is not present; checked against another copy, under half of the missing clones reflect an unresolved V gene, and the others are unexplained. The sample has tens of thousands of clones on record, roughly 80% of them singletons. Together, the top ten hold roughly 4.5% of the sample. The sequencing here drew on PBMCs, taken around atezolizumab (anti-PD-L1) treatment. The receptors stem from a man between 65 and 79 years old with urothelial cancer.

The chain carries TRBV5-4 and TRBJ1-1; possible D gene TRBD1, 6 bases. The germline CDR1 and CDR2 sequences are SGHNT and YYREEE (reference sequence). The length of the CDR3 is 15 residues. V was clipped by 0 bases and J by 5 bases, with 14 bases between them. CDR3 protein: CASSLVPERGTEAFF. The CDR3, as DNA: TGTGCCAGCAGCTTGGTTCCGGAGAGGGGGACTGAAGCTTTCTTT.

The chain carries TRBV5-4 and TRBJ2-5; TRBD2 might be the D (6 bases). The V end lost 2 bases, the J end lost 5 bases, and 13 bases lay between the germline ends. From germline, CDR1 is SGHNT and CDR2 YYREEE (reference sequence). The CDR3 sequence is 14 residues long. The CDR3 DNA reads TGTGCCAGCAGCTTAGGGTCGGGACTGGAGACCCAGTACTTC. This gives the protein CASSLGSGLETQYF.

The chain recombines TRBV7-3 with TRBJ2-1, with D possibly TRBD2 on 5 matching bases. The CDR3 is made up of 12 amino acids. The V end was cut by 3 bases, the J end by 9 bases, with 9 bases between. The V gene's germline CDR1 is SGHTA and CDR2 FQGTGA. CDR3 DNA sequence: TGTGCCAGCAGCTTGGAGGCCTCTGAGCAGTTCTTC. Protein sequence: CASSLEASEQFF.

This clone was picked up a small number of times. The chain carries TRBV7-3 and TRBJ2-4; perhaps TRBD1 as D (7 bases). V shed 1 base and J shed 6 bases, with 22 bases lying between them. Germline V gene lookup returns CDR1 SGHTA and CDR2 FQGTGA. The CDR3 extends over 18 amino acids. The CDR3 coding sequence is TGTGCCAGCAGCTTAATGTATCCTAGCAGGGGGGTGGGAAACATTCAGTACTTC. The encoded protein is CASSLMYPSRGVGNIQYF. Full variable domain (missing parts from reference TRBV7-3 and TRBJ2-4): GAGVSQTPSNKVTEKGKYVELRCDPISGHTALYWYRQSLGQGPEFLIYFQGTGAADDSGLPNDRFFAVRPEGSVSTLKIQRTERGDSAVYLCASSLMYPSRGVGNIQYFGAGTRLSVL.

This chain connects TRBV7-8 to TRBJ1-2; D remains ambiguous. The length of the CDR3 is 15 residues. Trimming took off 1 base at V and 7 bases at J, with 16 bases between the two ends. The V gene's germline CDR1 is SGHVS and CDR2 FQNEAQ. The CDR3 reads CASSLGAGLPFGYTF. The CDR3 DNA reads as TGTGCCAGCAGCTTAGGGGCAGGATTGCCATTTGGCTACACCTTC.

The chain recombines TRBV20-1 with TRBJ2-7, with 7 bases that match TRBD2. Looked up from germline, CDR1 is DFQATT and CDR2 is SNEGSKA (reference sequence). V shed 5 bases and J 3 bases; nucleotides not matched to a gene: 1. CDR3 length: 11 amino acids. The CDR3 loop is CSAGLDYEQYF. In DNA form, the CDR3 reads TGCAGTGCTGGACTAGACTACGAGCAGTACTTC.

This clone showed up just once. V gene TRBV18 combines with J gene TRBJ2-7; the D gene is possibly TRBD2 (5 bases). V was trimmed by 4 bases and J by 2 bases, leaving 12 bases between them. The CDR3 spans 14 residues. Germline lookup yields CDR1 KGHSH and CDR2 LQKENI. For the CDR3, the DNA is TGTGCCAGCTCACTTAAAGGGAGTACCTACGAGCAGTACTTC. Protein product: CASSLKGSTYEQYF. The entire variable domain, with the rest obtained from reference TRBV18 and TRBJ2-7, is as follows: NAGVMQNPRHLVRRRGQEARLRCSPMKGHSHVYWYRQLPEEGLKFMVYLQKENIIDESGMPKERFSAEFPKEGPSILRIQQVVRGDSAAYFCASSLKGSTYEQYFGPGTRLTVT.

J is TRBJ2-1 and V is TRBV5-1; D may be TRBD2 (7 bases). Per germline, CDR1 SGHRS and CDR2 YFSETQ. The CDR3 contains 17 residues. Trimming took 4 bases from V and 0 from J, leaving 17 bases between them. CDR3 region: CASSVGGTIRSYNEQFF. CDR3 nucleotides: TGCGCCAGCAGCGTAGGGGGGACTATCCGCTCCTACAATGAGCAGTTCTTC. The full variable domain, in which reference TRBV5-1 and TRBJ2-1 provide the parts outside the CDR3, is KAGVTQTPRYLIKTRGQQVTLSCSPISGHRSVSWYQQTPGQGLQFLFEYFSETQRNKGNFPGRFSGRQFSNSRSEMNVSTLELGDSALYLCASSVGGTIRSYNEQFFGPGTRLTVL.

The chain joins TRBV9 to TRBJ2-3, with 7 bases fitting TRBD2. The germline gives CDR1 SGDLS, CDR2 YYNGEE. This CDR3 is built from 15 residues. The junction had 4 bases not matched to a gene; V was cut back by 3 bases and J by 0 bases. The CDR3 DNA reads as TGTGCCAGCAGCGCTGCAGCGGGGAGCACAGATACGCAGTATTTT. Translating gives CASSAAAGSTDTQYF.

The chain joins TRBV6-1 to TRBJ1-1; 7 nucleotides align to TRBD1. Germline assignment: CDR1 MNHNS and CDR2 SASEGT. Trimming at V came to 6 bases and at J to 4 bases, leaving 5 bases not matched to a gene. The CDR3 is made up of 13 amino acids. This chain's CDR3 is CASRLNRGTEAFF. The CDR3 bases are TGTGCCAGCAGATTAAACAGGGGCACTGAAGCTTTCTTT.

The J gene is TRBJ1-4, the V gene TRBV9, with D tentatively TRBD1 (5 bases). Trimming removed 5 bases at V and 3 bases at J, with 14 bases between. This CDR3 contains 15 residues. The V gene's germline CDR1 is SGDLS and CDR2 YYNGEE. CDR3 DNA: TGTGCCAGCAGTTCCTCGTTAGGGGCTAATGAAAAACTGTTTTTT. Translating it yields CASSSSLGANEKLFF. Using reference TRBV9 and TRBJ1-4 for the parts outside the CDR3, the full variable domain is DSGVTQTPKHLITATGQRVTLRCSPRSGDLSVYWYQQSLDQGLQFLIQYYNGEERAKGNILERFSAQQFPDLHSELNLSSLELGDSALYFCASSSSLGANEKLFFGSGTQLSVL.

This chain links TRBV7-9 with TRBJ2-3; 12 bases line up with TRBD2. The germline V gene has CDR1 SEHNR and CDR2 FQNEAQ (reference sequence). The CDR3 covers 16 residues. The trim removed 3 bases at V and 4 bases at J, leaving 5 bases unmatched. CDR3 amino acids: CASSFGLAGGPDTQYF. The CDR3 DNA follows: TGTGCCAGCAGCTTTGGGCTAGCGGGAGGGCCAGATACGCAGTATTTT.

The chain couples TRBV5-5 to TRBJ2-7, with 7 bases fitting TRBD2. Per the germline V gene, CDR1 is SGHKS and CDR2 is YYEKEE (reference sequence). V lost 5 bases to trimming and J lost 5 bases; unmatched junction nucleotides: 16. The CDR3 totals 16 residues. CDR3 nucleotides: TGTGCCAGCAGACAAGCGGGACTGGCCCAGAGGGACGAGCAGTACTTC. As protein: CASRQAGLAQRDEQYF.

The sample holds a few counts of this clone. CDR3 residues: CASSRGRTEAFF. The CDR3 DNA follows: TGCGCCAGCAGCAGGGGGCGAACTGAAGCTTTCTTT. This chain connects TRBV5-1 to TRBJ1-1; TRBD1 aligns across 7 bases. The CDR3 contains 12 residues. V lost 4 bases, J lost 5 bases, and 2 bases stayed unmatched. Germline loops: CDR1 SGHRS, CDR2 YFSETQ.

This chain links TRBV5-4 with TRBJ2-3, with D possibly being TRBD2 (5 bases). The CDR3 extends over 13 amino acids. The ends were cut back, 2 bases at V and 1 base at J, with 5 bases in the middle. Per germline, CDR1 SGHNT and CDR2 YYREEE (reference sequence). CDR3 DNA sequence: TGTGCCAGCAGCTTTAGCGGCACAGATACGCAGTATTTT. This sequence encodes CASSFSGTDTQYF.

The chain recombines TRBV14 with TRBJ1-2; D is uncertain. CDR1 is SGHDN, CDR2 FVKESK, per germline. V lost 1 base and J 8 bases, leaving 14 bases between the germline ends. The CDR3 extends over 14 amino acids. CDR3 residues: CASSQVYGSLGYTF. CDR3 bases: TGTGCCAGCAGCCAAGTCTACGGGTCTTTGGGCTACACCTTC. Combining the CDR3 with reference TRBV14 and TRBJ1-2 gives the whole variable domain EAGVTQFPSHSVIEKGQTVTLRCDPISGHDNLYWYRRVMGKEIKFLLHFVKESKQDESGMPNNRFLAERTGGTYSTLKVQPAELEDSGVYFCASSQVYGSLGYTFGSGTRLTVV.

The sample holds a few counts of this clone. The chain couples TRBV7-3 to TRBJ2-5, with D perhaps TRBD1 (6 bases). The germline gives CDR1 SGHTA, CDR2 FQGTGA. The ends were cut back, 2 bases at V and 0 bases at J, with 7 bases in the middle. The CDR3 totals 14 residues. The CDR3 region has the DNA TGTGCCAGCAGCTTACAGGGGTACCAAGAGACCCAGTACTTC. This encodes CASSLQGYQETQYF.

This rearrangement joins TRBV28 to TRBJ1-4, with D maybe TRBD1 (5 bases). CDR1 and CDR2 (germline): MDHEN, SYDVKM. The V and J ends lost 8 bases and 8 bases respectively, with 15 bases between them. The CDR3 is made up of 13 amino acids. In DNA form, the CDR3 reads TGTGCCAGCGGGCAGGGAGGTCGAGAAAAACTGTTTTTT. Translation gives CASGQGGREKLFF.